This is a list of T cell receptor beta chains from one sample in a study of blood T cell repertoires in COVID-19. Clones were read by immunoSEQ multiplex PCR, and TCRdb kept only the in-frame ones, dropping some. The data show fewer than 300,000 clones, about four fifths seen once. Sequencing was performed on PBMCs or T cells enriched from blood (not recorded which). The source of these receptors is a man between 35 and 55 years old who had been exposed to COVID-19. CDR3s leave out the opening cysteine and the closing phenylalanine or tryptophan.

len	v_gene	CDR3aa
11	TRBV18	ASSPGQRETQY
11	TRBV10-2	ASSERWGAEAF
11	TRBV7-9	ASSPQGAYEAF
10	TRBV3-1/TRBV3-2	ASGLGWVEQY
11	TRBV6-5	ASQKGQHYEQY
13	TRBV27	ASSLKTGFGTEAF
12	TRBV3-1/TRBV3-2	ASRSGTGGWEQY
15	TRBV19	ASSMQTSGRRVSEQF
10	TRBV30	AWSVQGETQY
12	TRBV7-8	ASSRDSSISEQY
17	TRBV5-8	ASSSFYPDTISGANVLT
11	TRBV7-9	ASSLASDYGYT
12	TRBV5-1	ASSLAGQSDEAF
12	TRBV14	ASSQVSRGYGYT
13	TRBV6-1	ASSEGGSWVNEQF
13	TRBV7-8	ASSLEPRQPYGYT
11	TRBV19	ASKTASGYGYT
10	TRBV18	ASSPGSAEAF
12	TRBV6-5	ASSYLATAYGYT
17	TRBV3-1/TRBV3-2	ASSQDWGLAGKLSGELF
11	TRBV12-3/TRBV12-4	ASSFVGYYGYT
15	TRBV6-2/TRBV6-3	ASSDWTSGTRVDTQY
13	TRBV27	ASSLSSGTDYEQY
12	TRBV7-9	ASSFRSYGDEQF
13	TRBV11-3	ASSTRTGVNYGYT
13	TRBV7-3	ASSRGGGAANEQF
12	TRBV27	ASSSGDRVGGYT
12	TRBV6-5	ASSYSGRGYGYT
12	TRBV19	ASSPGQEYYGYT
10	TRBV19	ASSVQGGGYT
12	TRBV6-5	ASRRGANTGELF
13	TRBV20-1	SASPLAGFTDTQY
12	TRBV18	ASSPPTVFETQY
16	TRBV6-1	ASSEWGLAATNTGELF
12	TRBV7-9	ASSSGTRDETQY